Presented here are 21 T cell receptor beta chains from one specimen sequenced in a study of T cells in Graves' hyperthyroidism and ophthalmopathy. Amplification of TCR beta CDR3 regions was performed using RNA transcripts as template. The TCR CDR3 first-round RT-PCR relied on the HTBI primer set. One entry per CDR3 protein, called by TCRdb with MiXCR from the multiplex PCR reads. The sample has 360,000 or so distinct CDR3 sequences, less than 20% seen once. The sequencing input was blood. The receptors stem from a woman aged 40 to 50 with Graves' ophthalmopathy.

This clonotype was detected ten times or more. The chain has TRBV10-2 and TRBJ1-6, with 9 bases lining up with TRBD1. Trimming removed 0 bases from V and 9 bases from J; junction bases left unmatched: 3. Germline CDR1 WSHSY, CDR2 SAAADI. The CDR3 has 15 amino acids. The CDR3 here is CASSESGQGRSPLHF. CDR3 DNA: TGCGCCAGCAGTGAGTCGGGACAGGGTCGTTCACCCCTCCACTTT.

On this clonotype itself: The conserved phenylalanine or tryptophan normally closing the CDR3 is absent here, so this likely arose from a read error. The chain couples TRBV11-1 to TRBJ1-1; 8 nucleotides agree with TRBD1. This CDR3 spans 16 amino acids. With V trimmed by 5 bases and J by 1 base, 9 bases remained unmatched. Germline CDR1 SGHAT, CDR2 FQDESV (reference sequence). CDR3 sequence reads: CASSRWTGTGNTEAFS. In DNA form, the CDR3 reads TGTGCCAGCAGCCGGTGGACAGGGACGGGGAACACTGAAGCTTTCTCT.

The sample holds many counts of this clonotype. CDR3 residues: CASSYSRVGSLRSSYEQYF. CDR3 DNA: TGTGCCAGCAGTTACTCGAGGGTAGGTTCGTTACGGTCGTCCTACGAGCAGTACTTC. The chain employs TRBV6-2 or TRBV6-3 and TRBJ2-7, with D perhaps matching TRBD2 (5 bases). Germline assignment: CDR1 MNHEY and CDR2 SVGEGT. The CDR3 is 19 residues long. V was clipped by 0 bases and J by 1 base, with 22 bases between them.

This clonotype was detected many times. This chain joins TRBV6-1 and TRBJ2-5; 12 nucleotides line up with TRBD2. The CDR3 contains 16 residues. The germline gives CDR1 MNHNS, CDR2 SASEGT. V dropped 6 bases and J dropped 0; count of bases not matched to a gene: 5. This CDR3 is CASSPGTSGYQETQYF. The CDR3 DNA is TGTGCCAGCAGCCCTGGGACTAGCGGGTACCAAGAGACCCAGTACTTC.

In this sample, this clonotype turned up many times. The chain couples TRBV6-1 to TRBJ2-2, with 7 bases matching TRBD2. Germline CDR1 MNHNS, CDR2 SASEGT. The CDR3 is made up of 14 amino acids. After removal of 8 bases from V and 13 bases from J, the junction contained 16 bases not matched to a gene. Here the CDR3 DNA reads TGTGCCAGCGGCGCCGCGGGAGATTTTGTACGGCTGTTTTTT. Protein sequence: CASGAAGDFVRLFF.

This clonotype was picked up many times. The chain carries TRBV29-1 and TRBJ1-1, with no clear D. Germline V gene sequence: CDR1 SQVTM, CDR2 ANQGSEA. The length of the CDR3 is 10 residues. The CDR3 region is CMAARTEAFF. CDR3 coding DNA: TGCATGGCCGCCCGGACTGAAGCTTTCTTT.

This clonotype occurred many times. The V call is TRBV6-1, the J call TRBJ2-4, with TRBD1 as a possible D gene (5 bases). The CDR3 extends over 12 amino acids. The V gene's germline CDR1 is MNHNS and CDR2 SASEGT. The V end was cut by 5 bases, the J end by 9 bases, with 11 bases between. In nucleotides, the CDR3 is TGTGCCAGCAGTCCACAAGGGGCCATTCAGTACTTC. This codes for CASSPQGAIQYF.

V gene TRBV7-6 combines with J gene TRBJ2-7; 7 positions agree with TRBD2. Germline V CDR1 and CDR2: SGHVS, FNYEAQ. This CDR3 comprises 15 residues. The J segment lost 7 bases and the V segment lost 5 bases, leaving 14 bases of the junction unmatched. CDR3 bases: TGTGCCAGCAGCCACGGAGGGGAGGGGTTGCGAGAGCAGTACTTC. Protein product: CASSHGGEGLREQYF. The full variable domain, with the rest looked up from reference TRBV7-6 and TRBJ2-7, is GAGVSQSPRYKVTKRGQDVALRCDPISGHVSLYWYRQALGQGPEFLTYFNYEAQQDKSGLPNDRFSAERPEGSISTLTIQRTEQRDSAMYRCASSHGGEGLREQYFGPGTRLTVT.

This chain links TRBV12-3 or TRBV12-4 with TRBJ1-2; 8 bases align to TRBD1. CDR3 length: 13 residues. J gave up 4 bases and V 6 bases, and 4 bases lay outside the gene matches. The CDR3 protein is CASSAGQVYGYTF. CDR3 in DNA: TGTGCCAGCAGCGCGGGACAGGTCTATGGCTACACCTTC.

Many counts were recorded for this clonotype. The V gene is TRBV15, the J gene TRBJ1-5; tentative D call: TRBD1 (6 bases). V was pared by 2 bases and J by 6 bases, with 17 bases between. The germline gives CDR1 LNHNV, CDR2 YYDKDF (reference sequence). The CDR3 spans 16 residues. CDR3 residues: CATSRQSNREIQPQHF. The CDR3 coding sequence is TGTGCCACCAGCAGACAATCAAACAGGGAGATTCAGCCCCAGCATTTT.

The J gene is TRBJ2-7, the V gene TRBV4-3; 9 bases match TRBD1. Looked up from germline, CDR1 is LGHNA and CDR2 is YSLEER. Unmatched junction bases numbered 5, after V lost 0 bases and J lost 2 bases. The CDR3 has 16 amino acids. CDR3 sequence: CASSQDSGTGPYEQYF. The CDR3 DNA sequence: TGCGCCAGCAGCCAAGATTCGGGGACAGGGCCCTACGAGCAGTACTTC.

The genes are TRBV28 and TRBJ2-7; 8 bases fit TRBD1. V lost 7 bases and J lost 3; bases outside the gene matches: 11. CDR3 length equals 15 residues. Looked up from germline, CDR1 is MDHEN and CDR2 is SYDVKM. The CDR3 sequence is CASTTGTGAFYEQYF. The CDR3 DNA reads as TGTGCCAGCACAACCGGGACAGGAGCGTTCTACGAGCAGTACTTC.

This clonotype was seen only a few times. The chain combines TRBV7-2 with TRBJ1-5, with a possible D match to TRBD1 (6 bases). Trimming left V 5 bases short and J 7 bases short, with 18 bases between. Germline CDR1 and CDR2: SGHTA and FQGNSA. This CDR3 is built from 15 residues. CDR3 residues: CASSQNTGSTQPQHF. CDR3 DNA: TGTGCCAGCAGCCAAAATACAGGGTCCACCCAGCCCCAGCATTTT. Full variable domain (outside the CDR3, taken from reference TRBV7-2 and TRBJ1-5): GAGVSQSPSNKVTEKGKDVELRCDPISGHTALYWYRQSLGQGLEFLIYFQGNSAPDKSGLPSDRFSAERTGGSVSTLTIQRTQQEDSAVYLCASSQNTGSTQPQHFGDGTRLSIL.

Ten or more counts support this clonotype. A junction end diverges from the germline sequence, so it may reflect a read error. The V gene is TRBV19, the J gene TRBJ1-5, with a tentative D call TRBD1 (6 bases). This CDR3 region has 14 residues. Germline assignment: CDR1 LNHDA and CDR2 SQIVND (reference sequence). This CDR3 is CASNIGGNNQPQHF. CDR3 DNA sequence: TGTGCCAGTAATATAGGGGGAAACAATCAGCCCCAGCATTTT.

CDR3 nucleotides: TGTGCCAGCAGTTTGCTTAGAGGCGACGGCTACACCTTC. Amino acid sequence: CASSLLRGDGYTF. The chain links TRBV28 to TRBJ1-2; D gene ambiguous. With 3 bases removed from V and 8 bases from J, the gap between germline ends came to 13 bases. The CDR3 contains 13 residues. Germline V gives CDR1 MDHEN, CDR2 SYDVKM.

This clonotype was detected many times. This chain links TRBV4-2 with TRBJ2-7, with D perhaps matching TRBD2 (5 bases). The germline gives CDR1 LGHNA, CDR2 YNFKEQ. Trimming took 4 bases from V and 3 from J, leaving 10 bases between them. This CDR3 has 13 amino acids. CDR3 nucleotides: TGTGCCAGCAGCCGGGAGTGGGGCTACGAGCAGTACTTC. It encodes CASSREWGYEQYF.

This clonotype came up many times. The chain's CDR3 is CSARSPGTGMNEQYF. In nucleotides, the CDR3 is TGCAGTGCTAGATCCCCCGGGACAGGTATGAACGAGCAGTACTTC. J is TRBJ2-7 and V is TRBV20-1, with 8 bases lining up with TRBD1. Germline V CDR1 and CDR2: DFQATT, SNEGSKA (reference sequence). The CDR3 has 15 amino acids. V was clipped by 2 bases and J by 5 bases; unmatched bases: 11.

A note on this clonotype: This may be a read error: a much more frequent sequence differs by one nucleotide. The V gene is TRBV28, the J gene TRBJ2-7; TRBD1 might be the D (6 bases). The CDR3 spans 15 residues. The germline V gene encodes CDR1 MDHEN and CDR2 SYDVKM. The CDR3, as DNA: TGTGTCAGCAGCCGGGTGGAAGGGGGACACTACGAGCAGTACTTC. Translated, it gives CVSSRVEGGHYEQYF.

Many counts were recorded for this clonotype. The chain employs TRBV27 and TRBJ1-1; D is unclear. The germline V and J ends were trimmed by 5 bases and 5 bases, with 18 bases remaining between them. The germline V gene has CDR1 MNHEY and CDR2 SMNVEV (reference sequence). The CDR3 is 15 amino acids. The CDR3 spells CASSPLSRGTTEAFF. CDR3 nucleotide sequence: TGTGCCAGCAGTCCATTATCCAGAGGAACTACTGAAGCTTTCTTT.

This clonotype was seen repeatedly, ten times or more. The V gene is TRBV5-1, the J gene TRBJ1-1; TRBD1 aligns across 7 bases. This CDR3 spans 14 amino acids. CDR1 is SGHRS, CDR2 YFSETQ, per germline. V was pared by 2 bases and J by 4 bases, with 5 bases of the junction left unmatched. CDR3 sequence (DNA): TGCGCCAGCAGCTTTGACAGGGTGGGCACTGAAGCTTTCTTT. Amino acids: CASSFDRVGTEAFF.

This chain links TRBV3-1 with TRBJ1-1; possibly TRBD1 for D (6 bases). Looked up from germline, CDR1 is LGHDT and CDR2 is YNNKEL (reference sequence). The CDR3 consists of 18 residues. V shed 1 base and J shed 1 base, with 19 bases lying between them. The CDR3 coding sequence is TGTGCCAGCAGCCAAGTTGCGGGGGGCCGGATCTCGAACACTGAAGCTTTCTTT. Protein: CASSQVAGGRISNTEAFF.